What follows describes a single T cell receptor (beta chain). Its antigen is still unknown. This specimen belongs to a study of PD-1 blockade in classical Hodgkin lymphoma. Data came from immunoSEQ multiplex PCR; TCRdb stores just in-frame clones and leaves some out. The repertoire includes approximately 11,000 clones, 70% to 90% of them detected once, and approximately 33% sits in the top ten. Findings and caveats of the study: Newly diagnosed patients were reported to exhibit reduced baseline TCR diversity relative to healthy donors. Complete responders entered with baseline diversity on par with newly diagnosed patients, the results showed. CD4+ TCR diversity climbed significantly by C4D1, unlike CD8+ TCR diversity.

Time point defined: cycle 4 day 1 (C4D1), after 6 weeks of nivolumab. Each patient's relapse followed autologous stem cell transplantation, and brentuximab vedotin exposure varied. Investigators obtained CD8+ T cells from thawed PBMCs by magnetic negative selection. There are 14 residues in the CDR3. CDR1 and CDR2 (germline): MNHNS, SASEGT. With 1 base removed from V and 0 bases from J, the gap between germline ends came to 7 bases. This sequence joins TRBV6-1 and TRBJ2-7; D is unclear. The TCR sequence derives from a human donor with classical Hodgkin lymphoma. The donor label of this sample is uncertain. The specimen was CD8+ T cells from blood, collected before the fourth cycle of nivolumab. The CDR3 DNA follows: TGTGCCAGCAGTGAAGTGGGCAGCTCCTACGAGCAGTACTTC. Translating gives CASSEVGSSYEQYF.